A selection of T cell receptor beta chains follows, all from one sample in a study of CD8 T cells in Susac syndrome. TCRdb reprocessed the immunoSEQ multiplex PCR reads with MiXCR, giving one entry per CDR3 protein. Seen here are more than 55,000 distinct CDR3 sequences, 95% observed once, and the top ten hold over 0.2%. The sample comprised CD8+ T cells from PBMCs. The receptor source for this set is a human donor in good health. The CDR3 runs from the conserved cysteine through the conserved F or W. The order of the fields is D gene, CDR3 length, clone size, J gene, V gene, CDR3 DNA, CDR3 protein. D genes are given only for firm matches. Clone size appears in some rows only: once, few, many, or a class for an expanded clone.

d_call: .
cdr3_length: 12
clone_size: .
j_call: TRBJ1-1
v_call: TRBV25-1
cdr3_nt: TGTGCCAGCAGCGAGGGACGGACTCAAGCTTTCTTT
cdr3_aa: CASSEGRTQAFF

d_call: .
cdr3_length: 13
clone_size: .
j_call: TRBJ1-1
v_call: TRBV5-1
cdr3_nt: TGCGCCAGCAGCACCGGGGAAGGCACTGAAGCTTTCTTT
cdr3_aa: CASSTGEGTEAFF

d_call: .
cdr3_length: 13
clone_size: .
j_call: TRBJ1-5
v_call: TRBV7-6
cdr3_nt: TGTGCCAGCAGCTTAGCGGCCGATCAGCCCCAGCATTTT
cdr3_aa: CASSLAADQPQHF

d_call: .
cdr3_length: 15
clone_size: once
j_call: TRBJ2-5
v_call: TRBV24-1
cdr3_nt: TGTGCCACCAGTGATTACGGGACTTTCCAAGAGACCCAGTACTTC
cdr3_aa: CATSDYGTFQETQYF

d_call: TRBD1
cdr3_length: 15
clone_size: .
j_call: TRBJ1-5
v_call: TRBV7-8
cdr3_nt: TGTGCCAGCAGCTTAGTTTCAGGGGGGAATCAGCCCCAGCATTTT
cdr3_aa: CASSLVSGGNQPQHF

d_call: TRBD1
cdr3_length: 15
clone_size: .
j_call: TRBJ2-7
v_call: TRBV12-3/TRBV12-4
cdr3_nt: TGTGCCAGCAGTCCCAGGGGGCCTAGAACCTACGAGCAGTACTTC
cdr3_aa: CASSPRGPRTYEQYF

d_call: .
cdr3_length: 13
clone_size: once
j_call: TRBJ2-1
v_call: TRBV7-9
cdr3_nt: TGTGCCAGCAGCCCGGCGATCCACAATGAGCAGTTCTTC
cdr3_aa: CASSPAIHNEQFF

d_call: .
cdr3_length: 15
clone_size: .
j_call: TRBJ2-7
v_call: TRBV11-2
cdr3_nt: TGTGCCAGCAGCTTAGAGGGGGCCTGGTCCTACGAGCAGTACTTC
cdr3_aa: CASSLEGAWSYEQYF

d_call: TRBD1
cdr3_length: 15
clone_size: .
j_call: TRBJ2-1
v_call: TRBV15
cdr3_nt: TGTGCCACCAGCACGGGACAGACTACCTACAATGAGCAGTTCTTC
cdr3_aa: CATSTGQTTYNEQFF

d_call: .
cdr3_length: 12
clone_size: .
j_call: TRBJ1-6
v_call: TRBV5-6
cdr3_nt: TGTGCCAGCAGCCCGCCCTTCGCGCCCCTCCACTTT
cdr3_aa: CASSPPFAPLHF